Reported below is one T cell receptor beta chain. This clone was counted only a few times. Its antigen specificity is not known. No per-base quality is available; no much larger clone lies one base away. The sample comes from a study of blood T cell repertoires in COVID-19 (dated by TCRdb to the early 2020s). Regarding the complete study: Samples covering the acute and convalescent phases of COVID-19 were provided by collaborators in the United States, Italy and Spain. The material from the prospective study consisted of cDNA or gDNA derived from T cells, B-cell-depleted T cells, or PBMCs. Subjects who had been exposed to COVID-19, were actively infected with it, or had recovered from it provided the deeply sampled blood TCRbeta repertoires that made up the dataset. The repertoires were released in a freely available public database meant as a resource for research on the immune response to SARS-CoV-2. The samples were drawn from two sources: the first 160 participants of the ongoing ImmuneRACE study, and 1,000 to 1,500 subjects contributed by 6 global collaborators. A de-identified subject ID, COVID-19 status, age in years and sex were almost always included in the sample metadata. Where available, HLA class I and class II types were obtained from metadata supplied by the sample provider rather than from assay-based typing. Findings and caveats that apply to the study as a whole: The quantity of clinical and demographic metadata differed by source and by participant and was supplied without curation.

TCRbeta CDR3 regions were amplified from genomic DNA using the immunoSEQ Assay, a bias-controlled multiplex PCR. In the paper's pipeline: The number of nucleated cells in each sample was estimated from the amplification of reference gene primers within the assay. To quantify the absolute abundance of each unique TCRbeta CDR3 rearrangement, sequence reads were collapsed and filtered. Productive Simpson clonality was computed per sample as the square root of Simpson's diversity index over productive rearrangements. TCRdb re-hosts the immuneACCESS table, in-frame sequences only. Its copies lack some clones; in the studies checked, an unresolved V gene accounts for under half of them, and the cause for the rest is not known. The DNA was the basis for D and trimming; V, J and clone size are from that table. Here the sample has hundreds of thousands of clones; around 80% occur a single time. 5% of the sample belongs to the ten largest clones.

The CDR3 goes from the cysteine to the phenylalanine over 13 residues. The read is trimmed to its CDR3 DNA, 39 bases read in frame from base 1. The germline V gene (reference sequence) supplies CDR1 LNHDA and CDR2 SQIVND. Relative to germline, V is missing 9 bases and J is missing 5 bases, with 8 bases of the junction outside any gene match. Participants in the prospective study were aged about 18 to 95 years, lived in 20 to 25 United States geographic areas, and enrolled through a virtual design. To assign participants to cohorts, the prospective study relied on clinical history that participants themselves reported in a screening survey and a study questionnaire. Exposed participants had been in contact, within 2 weeks of entering the study, with a person who had a PCR-confirmed or clinician-diagnosed case of COVID-19. In the prospective study, mobile phlebotomists collected whole blood, serum and a nasopharyngeal or oropharyngeal swab from each participant. Participants in the prospective study had the option to provide additional blood draws and questionnaires over a 2-month period. Blood samples from the prospective study were shipped frozen or at room temperature prior to DNA extraction.

The TCR originated in a man aged 40-49 years who had been exposed to COVID-19. The specimen was PBMCs or T cells enriched from blood (not recorded which). Here the chain combines TRBV19 and TRBJ2-7, with 9 junctional bases fitting TRBD1. The DNA is as follows: TGTGCCAGCAGGGACAGGGAAGTCCACGAGCAGTACTTC. It translates to CASRDREVHEQYF.